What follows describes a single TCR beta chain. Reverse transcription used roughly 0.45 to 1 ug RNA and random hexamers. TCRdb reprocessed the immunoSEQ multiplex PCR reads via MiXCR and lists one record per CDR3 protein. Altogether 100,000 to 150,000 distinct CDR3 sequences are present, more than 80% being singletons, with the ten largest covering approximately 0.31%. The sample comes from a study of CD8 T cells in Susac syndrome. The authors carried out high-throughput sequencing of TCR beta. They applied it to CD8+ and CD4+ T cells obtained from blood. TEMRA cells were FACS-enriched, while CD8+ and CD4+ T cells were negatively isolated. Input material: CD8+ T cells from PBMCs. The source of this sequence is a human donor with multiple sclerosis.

The CDR3 bases are TGTGCCACCAGCAGAGGGGGAGGACGGACTCTCCCTGGGGCCAACGTCCTGACTTTC. It translates to CATSRGGGRTLPGANVLTF. The V call is TRBV15, the J call TRBJ2-6, with D maybe TRBD2 (6 bases). This CDR3 region has 19 residues. Trimming removed 1 base from V and 2 bases from J, with 18 bases in between. Germline V gene sequence: CDR1 LNHNV, CDR2 YYDKDF (reference sequence). Variable domain in full (rest from reference TRBV15 and TRBJ2-6): DAMVIQNPRYQVTQFGKPVTLSCSQTLNHNVMYWYQQKSSQAPKLLFHYYDKDFNNEADTPDNFQSRRPNTSFCFLDIRSPGLGDTAMYLCATSRGGGRTLPGANVLTFGAGSRLTVL.